A single sample is the source of the 20 T cell receptor beta chains below, sequenced in a study of OX40 agonist ivuxolimab in advanced cancers. The protocol was immunoSEQ multiplex PCR, while the TCRdb copy is restricted to in-frame clones and leaves out a portion. The sample consists of fewer than 40,000 clones, about 70% of them appearing once. The specimen comprised CD4+ or CD8+ T cells sorted from blood, sampled in a trial of the OX40 agonist ivuxolimab. The receptors originated from an adult with an advanced solid tumor such as melanoma, head and neck, liver or kidney cancer.

The chain employs TRBV27 and TRBJ2-3; 9 bases match TRBD2. The CDR3 sequence is 13 residues long. Germline lookup yields CDR1 MNHEY and CDR2 SMNVEV (reference sequence). The V gene end was trimmed by 11 bases and the J gene end by 5 bases; junction bases not matched to a gene: 8. The CDR3 region has the DNA TGTGCCGGTGGCGGGGGGGTGGGAGATACGCAGTATTTT. This encodes CAGGGGVGDTQYF.

The chain combines TRBV19 with TRBJ1-2; perhaps TRBD1 as D (5 bases). V was shortened by 8 bases and J by 4 bases, with 17 bases between the two germline ends. Germline CDR1 and CDR2: LNHDA and SQIVND (reference sequence). This CDR3 comprises 14 residues. CDR3 nucleotide sequence: TGTGCCAGTGCTGACCCCGGGACGTCCTATGGCTACACCTTC. This translates into CASADPGTSYGYTF.

This chain links TRBV7-9 with TRBJ1-2; D is unclear. Trimming removed 0 bases at V and 8 bases at J, with 13 bases between. CDR1 and CDR2 (germline): SEHNR, FQNEAQ (reference sequence). The CDR3 totals 14 residues. CDR3 DNA sequence: TGTGCCAGCAGCTTAGCGACACGTCTTGAGGGCTACACCTTC. This translates into CASSLATRLEGYTF.

This chain joins TRBV11-2 and TRBJ2-7; 9 bases fit TRBD1. Germline-derived CDR1 and CDR2 are SGHAT and FQNNGV. Trimming removed 5 bases from V and 4 bases from J; junction bases left unmatched: 6. The CDR3 has 14 amino acids. The DNA for the CDR3 is TGTGCCAGCAGCCACAGGGGGCTCGGGTACGAGCAGTACTTC. It translates to CASSHRGLGYEQYF.

In its sample, this clone was seen once. The V call is TRBV9, the J call TRBJ2-2, with TRBD2 matching 9 bases. V shed 4 bases, J shed 2 bases, and the junction held 12 bases outside the gene matches. Per the germline V gene, CDR1 is SGDLS and CDR2 is YYNGEE. The CDR3 sequence is 18 residues long. The CDR3 bases are TGTGCCAGCAGCCCTCGACTAAGCGGGGGGATAAACACCGGGGAGCTGTTTTTT. As protein: CASSPRLSGGINTGELFF.

This chain uses TRBV5-1 with TRBJ2-7, with D tentatively TRBD1 (6 bases). The germline V and J ends were trimmed by 2 bases and 3 bases, with 12 bases remaining between them. This CDR3 has 14 residues. In germline, CDR1 is SGHRS, CDR2 YFSETQ. The CDR3 sequence: CASSFLPQGYEQYF. CDR3 nucleotides: TGCGCCAGCAGCTTCTTGCCACAGGGCTACGAGCAGTACTTC.

The chain recombines TRBV6-5 with TRBJ1-2; possibly TRBD1 for D (5 bases). This CDR3 has 15 residues. The germline CDR1 and CDR2 sequences are MNHEY and SVGAGI. V was trimmed by 5 bases and J by 3 bases, leaving 16 bases between them. Here the CDR3 reads CASSHQGARDYGYTF. The CDR3 DNA is TGTGCCAGCAGTCACCAGGGCGCGCGGGACTATGGCTACACCTTC.

This chain links TRBV7-2 with TRBJ2-2; possibly TRBD2 for D (5 bases). This CDR3 spans 15 amino acids. Between the trimmed V and J ends, which lost 0 bases and 6 bases, there was a span of 11 bases. The germline gives CDR1 SGHTA, CDR2 FQGNSA. The CDR3 nucleotides are TGTGCCAGCAGCTTAGCGCTGGCGGGCGCCGGGGAGCTGTTTTTT. Its translation: CASSLALAGAGELFF.

The V and J genes are TRBV19 and TRBJ1-1; D unresolved. This CDR3 is 11 amino acids long. The ends were cut back, 1 base at V and 8 bases at J, with 5 bases in the middle. Germline V lookup: CDR1 LNHDA, CDR2 SQIVND (reference sequence). CDR3: CASSIGGEAFF. The CDR3 DNA follows: TGTGCCAGTAGTATAGGTGGAGAAGCTTTCTTT.

The genes are TRBV7-6 and TRBJ2-7, with 15 bases matching TRBD2. V lost 5 bases and J lost 5; bases outside the gene matches: 4. Germline-derived CDR1 and CDR2 are SGHVS and FNYEAQ. CDR3 length: 15 amino acids. The CDR3: CASSRTSGGADEQYV. The CDR3 bases are TGTGCCAGCAGCCGGACTAGCGGGGGGGCCGACGAGCAGTACGTC.

This chain links TRBV28 with TRBJ1-1, with D possibly matching TRBD1 (6 bases). Germline V gives CDR1 MDHEN, CDR2 SYDVKM. Trimming removed 6 bases at V and 1 base at J, with 12 bases between. The length of the CDR3 is 14 residues. In nucleotides, the CDR3 is TGTGCCAGCAGCCAGGACAGAAAGAACACTGAAGCTTTCTTT. Protein product: CASSQDRKNTEAFF.

This clone came up a few times. CDR3 nucleotides: TGCGCCAGCAGCTTGGAGAAACAGGCACATGGCTACACCTTC. Protein sequence: CASSLEKQAHGYTF. The V gene is TRBV5-1, the J gene TRBJ1-2; TRBD1 is a possible D gene (5 bases). In germline, CDR1 is SGHRS, CDR2 YFSETQ. The CDR3 covers 14 residues. Trimming pared 0 bases from V and 6 bases from J, leaving 12 bases between.

This clone was picked up a small number of times. The CDR3 DNA reads as TGTGCCAGCAGTGTGGTCATTTCGGAAAAACTGTTTTTT. Its protein is CASSVVISEKLFF. The V call is TRBV2, the J call TRBJ1-4; the D is unclear. The length of the CDR3 is 13 residues. Germline loops: CDR1 SNHLY, CDR2 FYNNEI. V gave up 4 bases and J gave up 8 bases, with 11 bases separating them. Combining the CDR3 with reference TRBV2 and TRBJ1-4 gives the whole variable domain EPEVTQTPSHQVTQMGQEVILRCVPISNHLYFYWYRQILGQKVEFLVSFYNNEISEKSEIFDDQFSVERPDGSNFTLKIRSTKLEDSAMYFCASSVVISEKLFFGSGTQLSVL.

The chain is built from TRBV2 and TRBJ1-1; D may be TRBD1 (5 bases). The ends were cut back, 6 bases at V and 0 bases at J, with 8 bases in the middle. This CDR3 spans 13 amino acids. Germline CDR1 and CDR2: SNHLY and FYNNEI. The CDR3 loop is CASSREVNTEAFF. Written as DNA, the CDR3 is TGTGCCAGCAGCAGGGAGGTGAACACTGAAGCTTTCTTT.

The chain joins TRBV19 to TRBJ1-1; no reliable D call. V was shortened by 6 bases and J by 0 bases, with 11 bases between the two germline ends. This CDR3 is built from 14 residues. Germline V gives CDR1 LNHDA, CDR2 SQIVND (reference sequence). The CDR3: CASRDDTVNTEAFF. The CDR3 nucleotides read TGTGCCAGTAGGGATGACACAGTGAACACTGAAGCTTTCTTT. The full variable domain, completed using reference TRBV19 and TRBJ1-1, is DGGITQSPKYLFRKEGQNVTLSCEQNLNHDAMYWYRQDPGQGLRLIYYSQIVNDFQKGDIAEGYSVSREKKESFPLTVTSAQKNPTAFYLCASRDDTVNTEAFFGQGTRLTVV.

Of note for this clone: At the DNA level, this CDR3 is encoded by other sequences in the same sample as well. The rearrangement joins TRBV2 to TRBJ1-5; D call uncertain. Between the trimmed V and J ends, which lost 4 bases and 3 bases, there was a span of 7 bases. Germline CDR1 and CDR2: SNHLY and FYNNEI. This CDR3 is built from 13 residues. As DNA, the CDR3 is TGTGCCAGCAGTGGAGACAACAATCAGCCCCAGCATTTT. Its translation: CASSGDNNQPQHF.

The rearrangement joins TRBV7-9 to TRBJ2-2, with D maybe TRBD2 (5 bases). The CDR3 covers 12 residues. The V and J ends lost 11 bases and 1 base respectively, with 8 bases between them. Germline V gene lookup returns CDR1 SEHNR and CDR2 FQNEAQ (reference sequence). For the CDR3, the DNA is TGTGCCGGACTGGGGAACACCGGGGAGCTGTTTTTT. This gives the protein CAGLGNTGELFF.

The chain recombines TRBV18 with TRBJ1-1; the match to TRBD1 covers 9 bases. The ends lost 3 bases at V and 5 bases at J; junction bases unmatched: 7. This CDR3 is 15 amino acids long. Germline V gives CDR1 KGHSH, CDR2 LQKENI. CDR3 coding DNA: TGTGCCAGCTCACCTAGCGGACAGGGGTTGACTGAAGCTTTCTTT. This encodes CASSPSGQGLTEAFF. Drawing the rest from reference TRBV18 and TRBJ1-1, the complete variable domain is NAGVMQNPRHLVRRRGQEARLRCSPMKGHSHVYWYRQLPEEGLKFMVYLQKENIIDESGMPKERFSAEFPKEGPSILRIQQVVRGDSAAYFCASSPSGQGLTEAFFGQGTRLTVV.

The rearrangement uses TRBV7-7 and TRBJ2-5, with D tentatively TRBD2 (5 bases). V was shortened by 4 bases and J by 1 base, with 10 bases between the two germline ends. The V gene's germline CDR1 is SSHAT and CDR2 FNYEAQ (reference sequence). The CDR3 spans 14 residues. DNA for the CDR3: TGTGCCAGCAGCTCCACGACTACCCAAGAGACCCAGTACTTC. It yields the protein CASSSTTTQETQYF.

The chain carries TRBV4-1 and TRBJ1-1, with TRBD1 identical over 7 bases. This CDR3 comprises 17 residues. After removal of 3 bases from V and 1 base from J, the junction contained 11 bases not matched to a gene. CDR1 and CDR2 from the germline V gene are MGHRA and YSYEKL. CDR3 nucleotides: TGCGCCAGCAGCCATGCGACCGAGACAGGGCCGAACACTGAAGCTTTCTTT. Translated, it gives CASSHATETGPNTEAFF.